Following are 11 T cell receptor beta chains from one sample sequenced in a study of blood T cells in healthy people across ages. Using a J-beta primer mix together with a sample-barcoded 5' primer, a second PCR was run for roughly 7 to 11 cycles. TCRdb redid the calling of the 5' RACE reads with MiXCR, one entry per CDR3 protein. This table holds around 1,500,000 distinct CDR3 sequences, 25% to 30% found once. Sequencing was carried out using blood. The receptors shown here come from a woman between 25 and 40 years old in good health.

In its sample, this clonotype was seen a few times. The chain is built from TRBV29-1 and TRBJ1-1, with D possibly being TRBD1 (5 bases). Trimming took off 0 bases at V and 1 base at J, with 9 bases between the two ends. Germline CDR1 SQVTM, CDR2 ANQGSEA. This CDR3 is built from 14 residues. The CDR3 DNA follows: TGCAGCGTTGAAGATCAGGGCGGGAACACTGAAGCTTTCTTT. Protein: CSVEDQGGNTEAFF.

CDR3 residues: CATSAEGQGPGELFF. The CDR3 bases are TGTGCCACCAGTGCCGAAGGACAGGGTCCCGGGGAGCTGTTTTTT. The chain is built from TRBV24-1 and TRBJ2-2, with 8 positions matching TRBD1. The CDR3 has 15 amino acids. The germline V gene has CDR1 KGHDR and CDR2 SFDVKD. Losses at the gene ends were 5 bases for V and 6 bases for J; bases not matched to a gene: 7.

V usage is TRBV2 and J usage is TRBJ1-2, with D possibly TRBD1 on 5 matching bases. CDR1 and CDR2 from the germline V gene are SNHLY and FYNNEI. This CDR3 comprises 13 residues. V lost 6 bases and J lost 4, with 12 bases in between. CDR3 loop: CASRGRFLYGYTF. The CDR3 DNA is TGTGCCAGCAGGGGACGGTTCCTCTATGGCTACACCTTC.

This clonotype was seen ten or more times. This rearrangement joins TRBV5-1 to TRBJ2-7, with a weak D call TRBD1 (5 bases). This CDR3 is 13 amino acids long. Germline-derived CDR1 and CDR2 are SGHRS and YFSETQ. The germline V and J ends were trimmed by 0 bases and 5 bases, with 9 bases remaining between them. In nucleotides, the CDR3 is TGCGCCAGCAGCTTGGAACGCAGGGACGAGCAGTACTTC. Translation: CASSLERRDEQYF.

The chain has TRBV28 and TRBJ1-5, with unresolved D. The CDR3 is 15 amino acids. V lost 2 bases and J 1 base, leaving 9 bases between the germline ends. Per germline, CDR1 MDHEN and CDR2 SYDVKM. CDR3 amino acids: CASSLHPLSNQPQHF. The CDR3 DNA follows: TGTGCCAGCAGTTTACATCCCCTAAGCAATCAGCCCCAGCATTTT.

This clonotype was detected a few times. This chain connects TRBV25-1 to TRBJ2-5, with a weak D call TRBD2 (6 bases). This CDR3 is built from 13 residues. Per germline, CDR1 MGHDK and CDR2 SYGVNS. V was pared by 4 bases and J by 4 bases, with 10 bases between. CDR3 nucleotides: TGTGCCAGCAGTGTCCTGGAGGGAGAGACCCAGTACTTC. Amino acids: CASSVLEGETQYF.

This chain connects TRBV4-3 to TRBJ2-1; D possibly uses TRBD1 or TRBD2 (6 bases each). The V end lost 0 bases, the J end lost 8 bases, and 8 bases lay between the germline ends. The CDR3 length is 13 residues. Germline V gives CDR1 LGHNA, CDR2 YSLEER. CDR3 protein: CASSQERGDEQFF. For the CDR3, the DNA is TGCGCCAGCAGCCAAGAGAGGGGGGATGAGCAGTTCTTC.

The rearrangement links TRBV7-9 to TRBJ2-7; D is unresolved. Germline loops: CDR1 SEHNR, CDR2 FQNEAQ (reference sequence). Trimming pared 6 bases from V and 5 bases from J, leaving 14 bases between. This CDR3 contains 13 residues. CDR3 in amino acids: CASSENGVHEQYF. CDR3 DNA sequence: TGTGCCAGCAGTGAGAATGGGGTCCACGAGCAGTACTTC.

This clonotype was observed once. V and J are TRBV7-6 and TRBJ2-1, with a tentative D call TRBD2 (5 bases). This CDR3 has 17 residues. Trimming took 1 base from V and 1 from J, leaving 14 bases between them. Germline values: CDR1 SGHVS, CDR2 FNYEAQ. CDR3 region: CASSLVQISASYNEQFF. The DNA for the CDR3 is TGTGCCAGCAGCTTAGTCCAGATTAGCGCATCCTACAATGAGCAGTTCTTC.

This sequence joins TRBV5-1 and TRBJ1-1; D remains ambiguous. CDR3 length equals 13 residues. V dropped 3 bases and J dropped 8 bases, with 14 bases sitting between them. Germline-derived CDR1 and CDR2 are SGHRS and YFSETQ. The CDR3 sequence is CASSSTPRAEAFF. The CDR3 region has the DNA TGCGCCAGCAGCTCGACCCCCCGGGCCGAAGCTTTCTTT.

The chain recombines TRBV2 with TRBJ2-7; 8 bases line up with TRBD1. This CDR3 is 14 amino acids long. The J segment lost 3 bases and the V segment lost 7 bases, leaving 8 bases of the junction unmatched. CDR1 and CDR2 (germline): SNHLY, FYNNEI. In DNA form, the CDR3 reads TGTGCCAGCACTTCTGGGACAGGCTACTACGAGCAGTACTTC. As protein: CASTSGTGYYEQYF.